This entry lists 32 T cell receptor beta chains sequenced from one sample in a study of shared clonotypes between healthy human individuals. Sequenced by immunoSEQ multiplex PCR; TCRdb stores in-frame clones only, minus some. The sample records hundreds of thousands of clones, 70% to 80% being singletons. Sequenced material: PBMCs. Every receptor here comes from a woman in her thirties or forties in good health. Some clones in this sample may be carry-over from other donors' samples.

CDR3 region: CASSLGTNGNQPQHF. The CDR3 DNA sequence: TGTGCCAGCAGCTTAGGGACAAATGGCAATCAGCCCCAGCATTTT. The chain joins TRBV7-2 to TRBJ1-5; maybe TRBD1 (5 bases). V was pared by 1 base and J by 2 bases, with 9 bases between. This CDR3 contains 15 residues. Looked up from germline, CDR1 is SGHTA and CDR2 is FQGNSA. Combining the CDR3 with reference TRBV7-2 and TRBJ1-5 gives the whole variable domain GAGVSQSPSNKVTEKGKDVELRCDPISGHTALYWYRQSLGQGLEFLIYFQGNSAPDKSGLPSDRFSAERTGGSVSTLTIQRTQQEDSAVYLCASSLGTNGNQPQHFGDGTRLSIL.

CDR3 DNA: TGTGCCAGCAGCTTGTCGGGAGGGATTCAAGAGACCCAGTACTTC. Its protein is CASSLSGGIQETQYF. The genes are TRBV5-6 and TRBJ2-5; 8 positions agree with TRBD2. CDR1 and CDR2 (germline): SGHDT, YYEEEE. J lost 2 bases, V lost 1 base, and 4 bases had no gene match. The CDR3 has 15 amino acids. Full variable domain (rest looked up from reference TRBV5-6 and TRBJ2-5): DAGVTQSPTHLIKTRGQQVTLRCSPKSGHDTVSWYQQALGQGPQFIFQYYEEEERQRGNFPDRFSGHQFPNYSSELNVNALLLGDSALYLCASSLSGGIQETQYFGPGTRLLVL.

The chain couples TRBV6-1 to TRBJ2-1; no reliable D call. V was cut by 4 bases and J by 4 bases, with 11 bases left in between. The CDR3 extends over 14 amino acids. Germline CDR1 is MNHNS and CDR2 is SASEGT. The CDR3 loop reads CASSARLWYNEQFF. CDR3 nucleotides: TGTGCCAGCAGTGCCCGACTGTGGTACAATGAGCAGTTCTTC.

The chain has TRBV25-1 and TRBJ2-5; 7 nucleotides agree with TRBD1. CDR3 length: 16 residues. Germline loops: CDR1 MGHDK, CDR2 SYGVNS. Unmatched junction bases numbered 10, after V lost 6 bases and J lost 0 bases. The CDR3 reads CASSTGQVGYQETQYF. Here the CDR3 DNA reads TGTGCCAGCAGCACCGGACAGGTTGGGTACCAAGAGACCCAGTACTTC.

The genes are TRBV6-5 and TRBJ1-1; no clear D. Germline V gene data show CDR1 as MNHEY and CDR2 as SVGAGI. The V end lost 5 bases, the J end lost 0 bases, and 4 bases lay between the germline ends. The CDR3 totals 12 residues. The CDR3 DNA sequence: TGTGCCAGCAGTAGGATGAACACTGAAGCTTTCTTT. This encodes CASSRMNTEAFF.

The sample holds a few counts of this clone. This sequence joins TRBV6-5 and TRBJ2-7; 14 nucleotides align to TRBD2. V lost 6 bases and J lost 6; bases outside the gene matches: 7. This CDR3 region has 15 residues. The germline gives CDR1 MNHEY, CDR2 SVGAGI. In DNA, the CDR3 is TGTGCCAGCAGCCTCCGGGGGACTAGCGGGAGCGAGCAGTACTTC. Translated: CASSLRGTSGSEQYF.

The genes are TRBV7-9 and TRBJ2-7; 7 bases agree with TRBD1. Germline trimming cut 6 bases from V and 4 bases from J; bases unmatched to any gene: 12. The CDR3 spans 15 residues. Germline CDR1 is SEHNR and CDR2 is FQNEAQ (reference sequence). In DNA, the CDR3 is TGTGCCAGCAGTCCCCAGGGGGTTATGGTATACGAGCAGTACTTC. Amino acids: CASSPQGVMVYEQYF.

This clone was observed a single time. The rearrangement links TRBV4-2 to TRBJ1-1, with D possibly matching TRBD1 (6 bases). Trimming took 3 bases from V and 4 from J, leaving 12 bases between them. Germline V CDR1 and CDR2: LGHNA, YNFKEQ. The CDR3 is 14 amino acids. CDR3 sequence: CASSHPLGGTEAFF. For the CDR3, the DNA is TGTGCCAGCAGCCACCCCTTAGGGGGCACTGAAGCTTTCTTT.

The chain uses TRBV19 and TRBJ1-1; D is unclear. With 3 bases removed from V and 6 bases from J, the gap between germline ends came to 8 bases. Germline CDR1 LNHDA, CDR2 SQIVND (reference sequence). The CDR3 spans 12 residues. In nucleotides, the CDR3 is TGTGCCAGTAGTATCCACAGATCTGAAGCTTTCTTT. Its protein product is CASSIHRSEAFF.

The V gene is TRBV10-3, the J gene TRBJ1-2, with TRBD1 as a possible D gene (6 bases). The CDR3 has 16 amino acids. Germline CDR1 and CDR2: ENHRY and SYGVKD. V was shortened by 0 bases and J by 2 bases, with 13 bases between the two germline ends. DNA for the CDR3: TGTGCCATCAGTGAGTCAATTGGACAGCCCAACTATGGCTACACCTTC. The encoded protein is CAISESIGQPNYGYTF.

In nucleotides, the CDR3 is TGTGCCAGCAGTGAAGCCCCGGAGGGAAGTTATGGCTACACCTTC. Translating gives CASSEAPEGSYGYTF. The chain carries TRBV6-1 and TRBJ1-2, with unresolved D. Germline lookup yields CDR1 MNHNS and CDR2 SASEGT. V dropped 0 bases and J dropped 5 bases, with 13 bases sitting between them. The CDR3 consists of 15 residues.

This rearrangement joins TRBV7-9 to TRBJ2-5, with TRBD2 as a possible D gene (5 bases). Germline V CDR1 and CDR2: SEHNR, FQNEAQ (reference sequence). The V end lost 6 bases, the J end lost 5 bases, and 16 bases lay between the germline ends. The CDR3 is 14 residues long. The CDR3 loop is CASRKGLAGETQYF. The CDR3 DNA sequence: TGTGCCAGCAGAAAAGGCCTAGCCGGGGAGACCCAGTACTTC.

The rearrangement uses TRBV11-1 and TRBJ2-2, with 8 bases fitting TRBD1. The CDR3 spans 17 residues. CDR1 SGHAT and CDR2 FQDESV come from the germline V gene (reference sequence). V was pared by 3 bases and J by 6 bases, with 12 bases of the junction left unmatched. CDR3 in amino acids: CASSFPTGGNLAGELFF. The CDR3 coding sequence is TGTGCCAGCAGCTTTCCTACAGGGGGGAATTTGGCCGGGGAGCTGTTTTTT. Full variable domain (rest looked up from reference TRBV11-1 and TRBJ2-2): EAEVAQSPRYKITEKSQAVAFWCDPISGHATLYWYRQILGQGPELLVQFQDESVVDDSQLPKDRFSAERLKGVDSTLKIQPAELGDSAMYLCASSFPTGGNLAGELFFGEGSRLTVL.

The chain joins TRBV27 to TRBJ2-7; D possibly corresponds to TRBD1 (6 bases). The length of the CDR3 is 15 residues. V dropped 6 bases and J dropped 6 bases, with 21 bases sitting between them. Germline CDR1 reads MNHEY; CDR2 reads SMNVEV (reference sequence). The CDR3 loop reads CASSPLGARGFEQYF. In nucleotides, the CDR3 is TGTGCCAGCAGCCCCCTGGGGGCGCGCGGGTTCGAGCAGTACTTC.

The chain employs TRBV6-1 and TRBJ1-2; D may be TRBD1 (6 bases). Germline V gene lookup returns CDR1 MNHNS and CDR2 SASEGT. The CDR3 spans 14 residues. The V gene lost 3 bases and the J gene lost 8 bases, with 16 bases spanning the gap. The CDR3 region has the DNA TGTGCCAGCAGTGAGGCAGGGGTGGGCGGGGGCTACACCTTC. Amino acids: CASSEAGVGGGYTF.

The chain couples TRBV7-2 to TRBJ2-7; 7 bases align to TRBD2. In germline, CDR1 is SGHTA, CDR2 FQGNSA. The CDR3 loop spans 15 amino acids. Trimming took 1 base from V and 3 from J; bases not matched to a gene: 6. CDR3 residues: CASSLGSGALYEQYF. The CDR3 DNA follows: TGTGCCAGCAGCTTAGGGAGCGGGGCCCTCTACGAGCAGTACTTC.

This clone was observed a single time. The V call is TRBV15, the J call TRBJ2-3; 7 bases align to TRBD2. V shed 3 bases, J shed 1 base, and the junction held 7 bases outside the gene matches. CDR3 length: 16 amino acids. CDR1 and CDR2 from the germline V gene are LNHNV and YYDKDF (reference sequence). CDR3 coding DNA: TGTGCCACCAGCAGTCCCATAGGGAGGGGCACAGATACGCAGTATTTT. Translated: CATSSPIGRGTDTQYF.

The table lists this clone with a few counts. The chain combines TRBV4-2 with TRBJ1-1; D is unresolved. From germline, CDR1 is LGHNA and CDR2 YNFKEQ. Trimming took off 0 bases at V and 4 bases at J, with 6 bases between the two ends. This CDR3 comprises 13 residues. DNA of the CDR3: TGTGCCAGCAGCCAAGATGGCCGCACTGAAGCTTTCTTT. Protein sequence: CASSQDGRTEAFF.

The gene calls are TRBV29-1 and TRBJ2-5, with 9 bases lining up with TRBD1. Germline CDR1 and CDR2: SQVTM and ANQGSEA. The V and J ends lost 3 bases and 5 bases, in that order; junction bases with no gene match: 7. This CDR3 spans 14 amino acids. In nucleotides, the CDR3 is TGCAGCGTTGACTCGACAGGGGGGCAGGAGACCCAGTACTTC. It yields the protein CSVDSTGGQETQYF.

The chain combines TRBV4-2 with TRBJ1-1; weak D call: TRBD1 (6 bases). The germline gives CDR1 LGHNA, CDR2 YNFKEQ. This CDR3 is 15 amino acids long. V lost 1 base and J 8 bases, leaving 17 bases between the germline ends. As DNA, the CDR3 is TGTGCCAGCAGCCAAGCGGGACACGCCATGGGCGAAGCTTTCTTT. Translating gives CASSQAGHAMGEAFF.

The V gene is TRBV4-3, the J gene TRBJ1-2; D remains unclear. V was clipped by 0 bases and J by 2 bases, with 10 bases between them. Germline-derived CDR1 and CDR2 are LGHNA and YSLEER. This CDR3 is 15 amino acids long. Here the CDR3 DNA reads TGCGCCAGCAGCCAAGAGGGGTCGGCGAACTATGGCTACACCTTC. It specifies CASSQEGSANYGYTF.

In DNA, the CDR3 is TGTGCCACCAGCAGAGATCGAAGAGCCTCAGGAGCTAATGAAAAACTGTTTTTT. Its translation is CATSRDRRASGANEKLFF. The chain uses TRBV15 and TRBJ1-4; D ambiguous. Trimming took off 0 bases at V and 3 bases at J, with 17 bases between the two ends. This CDR3 has 18 residues. CDR1 LNHNV and CDR2 YYDKDF come from the germline V gene (reference sequence).

The CDR3 DNA reads TGTGCCAGTAGTACCAGGACTAGCGGGATCAACGAGCAGTACTTC. This encodes CASSTRTSGINEQYF. The chain carries TRBV19 and TRBJ2-7; TRBD2 matches 12 bases. J gave up 5 bases and V 4 bases, and 6 bases lay outside the gene matches. CDR3 length: 15 amino acids. Germline CDR1 is LNHDA and CDR2 is SQIVND (reference sequence).

The table lists this clone with many counts. This chain links TRBV7-9 with TRBJ1-1, with D unresolved. The germline V gene encodes CDR1 SEHNR and CDR2 FQNEAQ (reference sequence). V was clipped by 3 bases and J by 6 bases, with 20 bases between them. The CDR3 spans 16 residues. Written as DNA, the CDR3 is TGTGCCAGCAGCTTGTTAGAGGCGGGCGGCCGCGCTGAAGCTTTCTTT. Its translation: CASSLLEAGGRAEAFF.

This clone was observed a few times. The chain uses TRBV6-4 and TRBJ1-3; 8 bases line up with TRBD1. The junction had 3 bases not matched to a gene; V was cut back by 5 bases and J by 3 bases. CDR1 is MRHNA and CDR2 is SNTAGT in the germline V gene. This CDR3 comprises 14 residues. This CDR3 is CASSQGAGGNTIYF. CDR3 DNA sequence: TGTGCCAGCAGTCAGGGGGCAGGTGGAAACACCATATATTTT.

Comments on this clone: The identical CDR3 is also encoded by other nucleotide sequences in the sample. The J gene is TRBJ2-7, the V gene TRBV5-1; D unclear. The V end was cut by 0 bases, the J end by 4 bases, with 8 bases between. The germline CDR1 and CDR2 sequences are SGHRS and YFSETQ. The CDR3 runs to 13 residues. CDR3 sequence reads: CASSLVSPYEQYF. Written as DNA, the CDR3 is TGCGCCAGCAGCTTGGTATCCCCGTACGAGCAGTACTTC.

Only a few counts were recorded for this clone. V gene TRBV11-2 combines with J gene TRBJ1-4; 12 bases are shared with TRBD1. V lost 5 bases to trimming and J lost 7 bases; unmatched junction nucleotides: 5. From germline, CDR1 is SGHAT and CDR2 FQNNGV. CDR3 length: 15 residues. Written as DNA, the CDR3 is TGTGCCAGCAGCGCCGGGACAGGGGGCGGTGAAAAACTGTTTTTT. This encodes CASSAGTGGGEKLFF.

The sample holds many counts of this clone. V usage is TRBV7-6 and J usage is TRBJ1-4, with D perhaps matching TRBD1 (5 bases). Per the germline V gene, CDR1 is SGHVS and CDR2 is FNYEAQ. The V end lost 4 bases, the J end lost 8 bases, and 17 bases lay between the germline ends. The CDR3 totals 15 residues. Here the CDR3 DNA reads TGTGCCAGCAGCTCACGCCCTACCGAGGGGGAAAAACTGTTTTTT. This codes for CASSSRPTEGEKLFF.

The CDR3 reads CASSSDRLMQDSYEQYF. DNA for the CDR3: TGTGCCAGCAGCTCAGATAGGCTGATGCAGGACTCCTACGAGCAGTACTTC. The chain uses TRBV7-9 and TRBJ2-7, with D unresolved. CDR1 and CDR2 (germline): SEHNR, FQNEAQ (reference sequence). This CDR3 spans 17 amino acids. Trimming cost V 4 bases and J 0 bases, with 19 bases left between them.

The chain recombines TRBV5-1 with TRBJ1-1; 9 positions match TRBD1. CDR1 is SGHRS and CDR2 is YFSETQ in the germline V gene. V lost 4 bases, J lost 1 base, and 5 bases stayed unmatched. CDR3 length: 15 amino acids. The CDR3 DNA reads TGCGCCAGCAGCGCCGGGACAGGGCCGAACACTGAAGCTTTCTTT. Its translation is CASSAGTGPNTEAFF.

The genes are TRBV28 and TRBJ2-7; D uncertain. The germline gives CDR1 MDHEN, CDR2 SYDVKM. CDR3 size: 15 residues. The ends were cut back, 5 bases at V and 0 bases at J, with 14 bases in the middle. This chain's CDR3 is CASSGPSRSSYEQYF. CDR3 coding DNA: TGTGCCAGCAGTGGCCCGTCAAGGAGCTCCTACGAGCAGTACTTC.

This clone has a handful of counts. The genes are TRBV29-1 and TRBJ2-3; D not certain. V shed 6 bases and J shed 0 bases, with 7 bases lying between them. The CDR3 runs to 12 residues. Germline V gene sequence: CDR1 SQVTM, CDR2 ANQGSEA. The DNA for the CDR3 is TGCAGCGTAGCAGACAGCACAGATACGCAGTATTTT. Translated: CSVADSTDTQYF.